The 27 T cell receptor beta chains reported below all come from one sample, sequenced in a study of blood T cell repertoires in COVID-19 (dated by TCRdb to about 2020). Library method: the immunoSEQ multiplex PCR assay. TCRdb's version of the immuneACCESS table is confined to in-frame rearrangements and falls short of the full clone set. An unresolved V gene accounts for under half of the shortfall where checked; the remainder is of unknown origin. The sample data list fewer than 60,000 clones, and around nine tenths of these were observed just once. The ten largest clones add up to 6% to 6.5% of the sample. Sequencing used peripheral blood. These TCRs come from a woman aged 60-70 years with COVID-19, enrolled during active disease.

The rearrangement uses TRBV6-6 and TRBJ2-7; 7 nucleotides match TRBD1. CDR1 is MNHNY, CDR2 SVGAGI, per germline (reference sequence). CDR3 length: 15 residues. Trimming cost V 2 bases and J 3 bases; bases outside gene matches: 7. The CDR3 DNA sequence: TGTGCCAGCAGTTACAAAGGACAGGCGGACTACGAGCAGTACTTC. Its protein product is CASSYKGQADYEQYF.

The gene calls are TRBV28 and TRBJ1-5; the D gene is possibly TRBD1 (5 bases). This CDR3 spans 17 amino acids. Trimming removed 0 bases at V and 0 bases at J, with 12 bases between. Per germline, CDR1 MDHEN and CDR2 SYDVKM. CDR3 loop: CASSLWVGQGSNQPQHF. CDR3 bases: TGTGCCAGCAGTTTATGGGTCGGGCAGGGTAGCAATCAGCCCCAGCATTTT.

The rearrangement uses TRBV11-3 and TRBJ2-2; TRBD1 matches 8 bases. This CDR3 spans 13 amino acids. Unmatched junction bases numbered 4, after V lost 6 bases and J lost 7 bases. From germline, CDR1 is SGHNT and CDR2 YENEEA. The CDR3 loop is CASRAGGGGELFF. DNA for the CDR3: TGTGCCAGCAGGGCAGGGGGCGGCGGGGAGCTGTTTTTT.

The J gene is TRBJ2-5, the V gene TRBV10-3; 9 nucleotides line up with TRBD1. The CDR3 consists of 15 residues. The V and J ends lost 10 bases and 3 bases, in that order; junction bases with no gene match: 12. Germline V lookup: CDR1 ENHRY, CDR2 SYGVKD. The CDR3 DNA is TGTGCCACTAGGACAGGGGCAGTGGTGAAAGAGACCCAGTACTTC. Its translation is CATRTGAVVKETQYF.

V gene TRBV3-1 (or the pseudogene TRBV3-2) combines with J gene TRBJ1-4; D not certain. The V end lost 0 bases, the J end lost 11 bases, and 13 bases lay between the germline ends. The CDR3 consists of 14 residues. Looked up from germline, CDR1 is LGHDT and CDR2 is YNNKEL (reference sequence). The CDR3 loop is CASSQDGLRRKLFF. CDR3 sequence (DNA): TGTGCCAGCAGCCAAGACGGTTTACGGCGGAAACTGTTTTTT.

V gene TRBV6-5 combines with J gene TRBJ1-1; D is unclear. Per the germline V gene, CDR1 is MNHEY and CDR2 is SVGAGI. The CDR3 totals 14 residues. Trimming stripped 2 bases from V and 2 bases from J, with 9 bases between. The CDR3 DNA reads TGTGCCAGCAGTTACAGCTTCCTAAACACTGAAGCTTTCTTT. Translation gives CASSYSFLNTEAFF.

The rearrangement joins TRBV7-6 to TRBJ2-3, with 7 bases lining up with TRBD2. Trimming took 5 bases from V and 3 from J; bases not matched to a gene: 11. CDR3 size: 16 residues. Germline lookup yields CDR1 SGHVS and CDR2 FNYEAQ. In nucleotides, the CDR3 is TGTGCCAGCAGCCCGGGTCGCGGGAGAGGGACAGATACGCAGTATTTT. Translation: CASSPGRGRGTDTQYF.

The CDR3 loop is CASSSRGRRETQYF. The CDR3 DNA reads TGTGCCAGCAGCTCCAGGGGCCGCCGAGAGACCCAGTACTTC. The chain couples TRBV7-9 to TRBJ2-5; D might be TRBD1 (6 bases). CDR1 and CDR2 (germline): SEHNR, FQNEAQ (reference sequence). The CDR3 extends over 14 amino acids. Deletions cut 4 bases from V and 4 bases from J, with 13 bases between.

Here the CDR3 DNA reads TGTGCCACCAGTGATTTCCGTAGCGGGTTTTCGACCGGGGAGCTGTTTTTT. It specifies CATSDFRSGFSTGELFF. The rearrangement uses TRBV24-1 and TRBJ2-2; 7 bases match TRBD2. There are 17 residues in the CDR3. Germline V lookup: CDR1 KGHDR, CDR2 SFDVKD. Germline trimming cut 1 base from V and 5 bases from J; bases unmatched to any gene: 9.

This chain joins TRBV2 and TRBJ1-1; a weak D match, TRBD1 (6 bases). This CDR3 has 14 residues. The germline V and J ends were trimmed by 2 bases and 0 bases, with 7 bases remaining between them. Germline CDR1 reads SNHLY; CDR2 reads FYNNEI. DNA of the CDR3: TGTGCCAGCAGTGAAAGGACAGTGAACACTGAAGCTTTCTTT. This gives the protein CASSERTVNTEAFF.

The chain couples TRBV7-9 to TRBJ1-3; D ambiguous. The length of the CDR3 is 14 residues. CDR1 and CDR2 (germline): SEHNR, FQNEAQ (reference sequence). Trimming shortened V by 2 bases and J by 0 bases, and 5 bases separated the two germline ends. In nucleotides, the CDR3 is TGTGCCAGCAGCTTAACAGTCTCTGGAAACACCATATATTTT. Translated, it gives CASSLTVSGNTIYF.

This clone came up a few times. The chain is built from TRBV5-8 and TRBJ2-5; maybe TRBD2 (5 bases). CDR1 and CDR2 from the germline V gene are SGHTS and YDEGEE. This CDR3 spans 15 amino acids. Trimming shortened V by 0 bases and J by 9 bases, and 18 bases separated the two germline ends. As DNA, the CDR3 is TGTGCCAGCAGCTTGGTTACTAGTGGGCTTAGGCCCCAGTACTTC. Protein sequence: CASSLVTSGLRPQYF.

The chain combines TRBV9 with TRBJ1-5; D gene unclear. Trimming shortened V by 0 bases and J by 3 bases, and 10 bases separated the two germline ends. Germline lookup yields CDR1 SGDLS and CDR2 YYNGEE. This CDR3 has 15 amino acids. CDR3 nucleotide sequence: TGTGCCAGCAGCGTAGACGGCAGGTTCAATCAGCCCCAGCATTTT. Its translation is CASSVDGRFNQPQHF.

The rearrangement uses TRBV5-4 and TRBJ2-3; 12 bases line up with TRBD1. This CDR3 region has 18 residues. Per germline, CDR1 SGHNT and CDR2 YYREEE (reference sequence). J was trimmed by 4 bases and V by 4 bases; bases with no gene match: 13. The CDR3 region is CASSKDYRDRGLADTQYF. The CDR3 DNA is TGTGCCAGCAGCAAAGACTACCGGGACAGGGGGCTCGCAGATACGCAGTATTTT.

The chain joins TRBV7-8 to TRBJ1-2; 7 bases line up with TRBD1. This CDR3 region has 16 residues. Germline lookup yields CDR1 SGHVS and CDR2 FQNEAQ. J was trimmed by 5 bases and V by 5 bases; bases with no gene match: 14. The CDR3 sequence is CASSPTDRVGGYGYTF. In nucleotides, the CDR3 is TGTGCCAGCAGCCCCACAGACAGGGTTGGGGGGTATGGCTACACCTTC.

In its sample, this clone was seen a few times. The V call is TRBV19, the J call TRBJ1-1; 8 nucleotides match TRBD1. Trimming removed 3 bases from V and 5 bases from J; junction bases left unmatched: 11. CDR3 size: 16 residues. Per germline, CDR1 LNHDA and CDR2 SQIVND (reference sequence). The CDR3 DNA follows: TGTGCCAGTAGTATCCGGTTCGGACAGGGCGGGACTGAAGCTTTCTTT. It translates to CASSIRFGQGGTEAFF.

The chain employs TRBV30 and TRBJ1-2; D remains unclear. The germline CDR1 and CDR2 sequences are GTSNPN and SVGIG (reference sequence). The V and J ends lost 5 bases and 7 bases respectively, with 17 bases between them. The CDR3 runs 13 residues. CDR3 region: CAWDVAGWSGYTF. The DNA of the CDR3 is TGTGCCTGGGACGTCGCCGGATGGAGTGGCTACACCTTC.

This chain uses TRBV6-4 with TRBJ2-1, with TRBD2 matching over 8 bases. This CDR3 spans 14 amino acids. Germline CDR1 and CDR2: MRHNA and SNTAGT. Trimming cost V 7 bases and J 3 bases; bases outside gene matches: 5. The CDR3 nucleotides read TGTGCCAGCAAAGCGAGCGGGAGCTACAATGAGCAGTTCTTC. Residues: CASKASGSYNEQFF.

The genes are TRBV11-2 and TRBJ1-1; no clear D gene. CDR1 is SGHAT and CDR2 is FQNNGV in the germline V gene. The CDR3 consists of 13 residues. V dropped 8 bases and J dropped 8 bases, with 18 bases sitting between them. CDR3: CASAEPSSSEAFF. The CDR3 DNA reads TGTGCCAGCGCAGAACCTTCCTCATCGGAAGCTTTCTTT. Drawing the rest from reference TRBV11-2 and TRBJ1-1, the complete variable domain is EAGVAQSPRYKIIEKRQSVAFWCNPISGHATLYWYQQILGQGPKLLIQFQNNGVVDDSQLPKDRFSAERLKGVDSTLKIQPAKLEDSAVYLCASAEPSSSEAFFGQGTRLTVV.

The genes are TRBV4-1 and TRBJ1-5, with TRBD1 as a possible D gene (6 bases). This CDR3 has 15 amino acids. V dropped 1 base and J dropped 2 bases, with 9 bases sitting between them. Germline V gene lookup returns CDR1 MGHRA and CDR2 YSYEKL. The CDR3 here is CASSQGPGGNQPQHF. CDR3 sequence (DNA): TGCGCCAGCAGCCAAGGACCAGGGGGCAATCAGCCCCAGCATTTT.

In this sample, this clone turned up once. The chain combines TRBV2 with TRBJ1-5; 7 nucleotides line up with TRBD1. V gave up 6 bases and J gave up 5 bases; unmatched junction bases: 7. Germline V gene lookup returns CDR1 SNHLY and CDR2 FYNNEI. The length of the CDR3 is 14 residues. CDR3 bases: TGTGCCAGCAGACTCAGGGGGGACTATCAGCCCCAGCATTTT. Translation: CASRLRGDYQPQHF.

The CDR3 protein is CASSRGLAGLETQYF. CDR3 coding DNA: TGTGCCAGCAGCCGTGGACTAGCGGGATTGGAGACCCAGTACTTC. J is TRBJ2-5 and V is TRBV7-3, with 12 bases that match TRBD2. Trimming at V came to 5 bases and at J to 5 bases, leaving 6 bases not matched to a gene. Germline CDR1 and CDR2: SGHTA and FQGTGA. This CDR3 is built from 15 residues. Full variable domain (outside the CDR3, taken from reference TRBV7-3 and TRBJ2-5): GAGVSQTPSNKVTEKGKYVELRCDPISGHTALYWYRQSLGQGPEFLIYFQGTGAADDSGLPNDRFFAVRPEGSVSTLKIQRTERGDSAVYLCASSRGLAGLETQYFGPGTRLLVL.

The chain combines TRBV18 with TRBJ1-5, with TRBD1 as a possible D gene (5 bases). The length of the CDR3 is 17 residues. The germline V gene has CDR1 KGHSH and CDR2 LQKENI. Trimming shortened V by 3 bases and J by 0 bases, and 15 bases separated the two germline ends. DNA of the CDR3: TGTGCCAGCTCACCCTTTTTTGTAGGGGATAGCAATCAGCCCCAGCATTTT. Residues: CASSPFFVGDSNQPQHF.

DNA for the CDR3: TGTGCCAGCTCACGGCGACAGTCCCAAGAGACCCAGTACTTC. This encodes CASSRRQSQETQYF. This rearrangement joins TRBV18 to TRBJ2-5, with D possibly TRBD1 on 5 matching bases. The CDR3 covers 14 residues. Trimming stripped 4 bases from V and 1 base from J, with 10 bases between. Germline CDR1 reads KGHSH; CDR2 reads LQKENI.

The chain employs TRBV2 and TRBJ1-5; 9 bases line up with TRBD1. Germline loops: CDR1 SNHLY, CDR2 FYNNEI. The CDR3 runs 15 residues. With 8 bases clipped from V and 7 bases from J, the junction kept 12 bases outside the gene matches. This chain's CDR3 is CASSRPTGGMQPQHF. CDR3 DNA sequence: TGTGCCAGCTCACGCCCTACAGGGGGCATGCAGCCCCAGCATTTT.

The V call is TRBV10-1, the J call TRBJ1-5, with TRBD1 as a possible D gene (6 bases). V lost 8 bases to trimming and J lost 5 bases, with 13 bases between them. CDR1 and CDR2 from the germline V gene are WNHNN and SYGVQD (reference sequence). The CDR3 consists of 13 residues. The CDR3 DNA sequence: TGCGCCAGCTCCCAGGGGCGCGATCAGCCCCAGCATTTT. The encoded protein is CASSQGRDQPQHF.

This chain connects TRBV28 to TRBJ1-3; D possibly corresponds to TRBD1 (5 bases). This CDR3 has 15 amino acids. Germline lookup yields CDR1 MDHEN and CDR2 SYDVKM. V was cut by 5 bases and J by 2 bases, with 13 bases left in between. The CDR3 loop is CASSQTARAGNTIYF. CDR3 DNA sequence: TGTGCCAGCAGTCAAACGGCCAGGGCTGGAAACACCATATATTTT.